The next 3 T cell receptor beta chains were all read from a single sample in a study of blood T cell repertoires in COVID-19. Method: immunoSEQ multiplex PCR; TCRdb's copy keeps in-frame clones and lacks some. Seen here are 60,000 to 80,000 clones, 65% to 90% observed once, and the top ten hold about 23%. The sample comprised peripheral blood. These receptors were collected from a man aged 45 to 65 with acute or convalescent COVID-19.

This chain uses TRBV11-2 with TRBJ2-1; 12 bases agree with TRBD2. This CDR3 contains 14 residues. CDR1 and CDR2 from the germline V gene are SGHAT and FQNNGV. J lost 10 bases, V lost 8 bases, and 9 bases had no gene match. The CDR3 protein is CASCLAGGPEEQFF. Written as DNA, the CDR3 is TGTGCCAGCTGTCTAGCGGGGGGGCCCGAAGAGCAGTTCTTC.

The chain is built from TRBV2 and TRBJ2-5, with 8 bases lining up with TRBD2. CDR3 length: 14 residues. The trim removed 10 bases at V and 4 bases at J, leaving 11 bases unmatched. CDR1 and CDR2 (germline): SNHLY, FYNNEI. This CDR3 is CATRRNGGAETQYF. The CDR3 DNA sequence: TGTGCCACCCGGAGGAACGGGGGGGCAGAGACCCAGTACTTC. The whole variable domain, filled in from reference TRBV2 and TRBJ2-5, reads EPEVTQTPSHQVTQMGQEVILRCVPISNHLYFYWYRQILGQKVEFLVSFYNNEISEKSEIFDDQFSVERPDGSNFTLKIRSTKLEDSAMYFCATRRNGGAETQYFGPGTRLLVL.

This chain joins TRBV12-3 or TRBV12-4 and TRBJ1-2; weak D call: TRBD1 (6 bases). The CDR3 runs 12 residues. Trimming shortened V by 4 bases and J by 9 bases, and 12 bases separated the two germline ends. The chain's CDR3 is CASSSHQGSYTF. The DNA of the CDR3 is TGTGCCAGCAGTTCCCACCAGGGGAGCTACACCTTC.